These 25 T cell receptor beta chains came from one sample sequenced in a study of blood T cells in healthy people across ages. Primers used in a second PCR of roughly 7 to 12 cycles were a sample-barcoded 5' primer and a J-beta primer mix. TCRdb re-called the 5' RACE reads with MiXCR, one entry per CDR3 protein. The table records 600,000 to 850,000 distinct CDR3 sequences, approximately 25% of them present only once. The same data also went into a second study, on T cells of mothers and their children.

Source material: blood. Source of these receptors: a boy younger than 18 in good health.

The table lists this clonotype with many counts. The chain employs TRBV28 and TRBJ2-4, with a tentative D call TRBD1 (5 bases). V lost 8 bases and J 9 bases, leaving 14 bases between the germline ends. The CDR3 spans 12 residues. Per the germline V gene, CDR1 is MDHEN and CDR2 is SYDVKM. The CDR3 coding sequence is TGTGCCAGCGGGGCCAGCTACGGCATTCAGTACTTC. Translated: CASGASYGIQYF.

This clonotype has a handful of counts. This chain links TRBV5-5 with TRBJ2-7, with 7 bases fitting TRBD2. The trim removed 3 bases at V and 6 bases at J, leaving 6 bases unmatched. The germline V gene has CDR1 SGHKS and CDR2 YYEKEE (reference sequence). The CDR3 extends over 13 amino acids. This CDR3 reads CASSSGSGGEQYF. CDR3 coding DNA: TGTGCCAGCAGCTCCGGGTCGGGGGGCGAGCAGTACTTC.

The rearrangement links TRBV4-3 to TRBJ1-1; D gene ambiguous. CDR3 size: 16 residues. Trimming removed 0 bases at V and 4 bases at J, with 15 bases between. The germline CDR1 and CDR2 sequences are LGHNA and YSLEER. The CDR3 DNA follows: TGCGCCAGCAGCCAAGATGCTAGGGTTTGGGGCACTGAAGCTTTCTTT. Translating it yields CASSQDARVWGTEAFF.

This clonotype was observed a handful of times. The CDR3 bases are TGTGCCAGCAGTAAGTCTAGCGGTTACAATGAGCAGTTCTTC. Amino acids: CASSKSSGYNEQFF. The chain couples TRBV28 to TRBJ2-1, with 7 bases aligning to TRBD2. Germline CDR1 and CDR2: MDHEN and SYDVKM. V lost 5 bases and J lost 4; bases outside the gene matches: 5. CDR3 length: 14 residues.

The chain has TRBV12-3 or TRBV12-4 and TRBJ1-3; the match to TRBD1 covers 10 bases. With V trimmed by 5 bases and J by 5 bases, 6 bases remained unmatched. The CDR3 is 15 amino acids. The CDR3 nucleotides read TGTGCCAGCAGTGGGACAGGGGATGTGAGAAACACCATATATTTT. Translating it yields CASSGTGDVRNTIYF.

In the case of this clonotype: It may be a read error: a sequence one base away is much more abundant. J is TRBJ1-1 and V is TRBV2; D is possibly TRBD1 (5 bases). The length of the CDR3 is 14 residues. Trimming cost V 5 bases and J 0 bases, with 10 bases left between them. Germline-derived CDR1 and CDR2 are SNHLY and FYNNEI. For the CDR3, the DNA is TGTGCCAGCAGTAGGGGACTGATGAACACTGAAGCTTTCTTT. Amino acid sequence: CASSRGLMNTEAFF.

This clonotype turned up a few times. The chain couples TRBV12-3 or TRBV12-4 to TRBJ1-2; possibly TRBD1 for D (5 bases). Between the trimmed V and J ends, which lost 1 base and 4 bases, there was a span of 13 bases. CDR3 length: 15 amino acids. Written as DNA, the CDR3 is TGTGCCAGCAGTTTAGGGCCAGGGAGTACCTATGGCTACACCTTC. Residues: CASSLGPGSTYGYTF.

This clonotype showed up just a few times. The chain recombines TRBV7-3 with TRBJ1-3; unclear D gene. Germline CDR1 and CDR2: SGHTA and FQGTGA. The CDR3 has 14 residues. Trimming cost V 3 bases and J 0 bases, with 6 bases left between them. The CDR3 region has the DNA TGTGCCAGCAGCTTCCCCAGCTCTGGAAACACCATATATTTT. Translating it yields CASSFPSSGNTIYF.

This clonotype was counted between two and nine times. The V gene is TRBV25-1, the J gene TRBJ2-5; D not resolved. The germline V gene has CDR1 MGHDK and CDR2 SYGVNS. The ends were cut back, 4 bases at V and 2 bases at J, with 14 bases in the middle. CDR3 length equals 15 residues. CDR3 protein: CASSVLGQKQETQYF. The CDR3 DNA reads as TGTGCCAGCAGTGTTCTCGGCCAGAAGCAAGAGACCCAGTACTTC.

The sample holds a few counts of this clonotype. The genes are TRBV21-1 and TRBJ1-5; no check of the table's D call, TRBD1, against the DNA was made. TRBV21-1 represents a pseudogene. This CDR3 spans 16 amino acids. CDR3 region: CASSPRTEYSNQPQHF. For the CDR3, the DNA is TGTGCCAGCAGCCCACGGACAGAATATAGCAATCAGCCCCAGCATTTT.

The chain joins TRBV11-3 to TRBJ2-7; 8 bases are shared with TRBD1. J gave up 5 bases and V 4 bases, and 10 bases lay outside the gene matches. The CDR3 spans 15 residues. Germline V gives CDR1 SGHNT, CDR2 YENEEA. CDR3 amino acids: CASSSGQAKLDEQYF. CDR3 in DNA: TGTGCCAGCAGCTCGGGACAGGCAAAACTAGACGAGCAGTACTTC.

The chain employs TRBV2 and TRBJ2-7; 10 bases agree with TRBD2. Germline lookup yields CDR1 SNHLY and CDR2 FYNNEI. The CDR3 covers 15 residues. Unmatched junction bases numbered 11, after V lost 7 bases and J lost 5 bases. CDR3 DNA: TGTGCCAGCAACCAAATACTAGCGGGGTCCCACGAGCAGTACTTC. Translated: CASNQILAGSHEQYF.

The chain links TRBV4-1 to TRBJ2-5; a possible D gene is TRBD2 (6 bases). The V end was cut by 4 bases, the J end by 5 bases, with 20 bases between. The CDR3 consists of 16 residues. CDR1 is MGHRA and CDR2 is YSYEKL in the germline V gene. The CDR3 here is CASSPGVAARGETQYF. The CDR3 DNA is TGCGCCAGCAGCCCCGGGGTAGCGGCCCGAGGTGAGACCCAGTACTTC.

The chain employs TRBV20-1 and TRBJ2-3; D unclear. Trimming removed 0 bases from V and 4 bases from J, with 11 bases in between. From germline, CDR1 is DFQATT and CDR2 SNEGSKA (reference sequence). The CDR3 consists of 14 residues. The CDR3 DNA follows: TGCAGTGCTAGAGATCTCTCGGGTGCAGATACGCAGTATTTT. This translates into CSARDLSGADTQYF.

The genes are TRBV5-1 and TRBJ2-5, with 10 bases lining up with TRBD2. V trimming: 2 bases; J trimming: 3 bases; junction bases outside the gene matches: 4. Germline V gene data show CDR1 as SGHRS and CDR2 as YFSETQ. The CDR3 covers 15 residues. This CDR3 reads CASSLTTSGKETQYF. As DNA, the CDR3 is TGCGCCAGCAGCTTAACTACTAGCGGGAAAGAGACCCAGTACTTC. The full variable domain, in which reference TRBV5-1 and TRBJ2-5 provide the parts outside the CDR3, is KAGVTQTPRYLIKTRGQQVTLSCSPISGHRSVSWYQQTPGQGLQFLFEYFSETQRNKGNFPGRFSGRQFSNSRSEMNVSTLELGDSALYLCASSLTTSGKETQYFGPGTRLLVL.

The rearrangement joins TRBV6-5 to TRBJ1-1; tentatively, D is TRBD1 (5 bases). CDR1 MNHEY and CDR2 SVGAGI come from the germline V gene. Between the trimmed V and J ends, which lost 2 bases and 0 bases, there was a span of 10 bases. CDR3 size: 15 residues. The CDR3 nucleotides are TGTGCCAGCAGTTACACCCGGGGCATGAACACTGAAGCTTTCTTT. Translation gives CASSYTRGMNTEAFF.

The chain is built from TRBV7-9 and TRBJ2-1; 7 bases map to TRBD1. Per the germline V gene, CDR1 is SEHNR and CDR2 is FQNEAQ (reference sequence). With 1 base clipped from V and 9 bases from J, the junction kept 3 bases outside the gene matches. This CDR3 region has 13 residues. The DNA for the CDR3 is TGTGCCAGCAGCTTAGTAGGGGGCGCTGAGCAGTTCTTC. As protein: CASSLVGGAEQFF.

To note about this clonotype: With a much larger clone just one base away, this may be a read error. This chain joins TRBV11-2 and TRBJ2-5, with TRBD2 identical over 7 bases. Germline-derived CDR1 and CDR2 are SGHAT and FQNNGV. The CDR3 runs to 11 residues. J gave up 7 bases and V 4 bases, and 0 bases lay outside the gene matches. The CDR3 region has the DNA TGTGCCAGCAGCTGGGGGGGGACCCAGTACTTC. Translated: CASSWGGTQYF.

This clonotype has more than one count but fewer than ten. The gene calls are TRBV20-1 and TRBJ2-7, with 7 bases matching TRBD2. This CDR3 spans 13 amino acids. From germline, CDR1 is DFQATT and CDR2 SNEGSKA (reference sequence). V lost 5 bases to trimming and J lost 7 bases; unmatched junction nucleotides: 11. The CDR3 DNA follows: TGCAGTGCTCGCCCCCCGGGAGGAGGGGAGCAGTACTTC. Its protein is CSARPPGGGEQYF.

J is TRBJ1-2 and V is TRBV5-1; possible D gene TRBD1, 5 bases. Germline V CDR1 and CDR2: SGHRS, YFSETQ. The CDR3 is made up of 14 amino acids. V was shortened by 0 bases and J by 4 bases, with 10 bases between the two germline ends. The CDR3 region is CASSLAGTVYGYTF. The CDR3 nucleotides are TGCGCCAGCAGCTTGGCCGGGACCGTCTATGGCTACACCTTC.

There are a few counts of this clonotype. The V call is TRBV11-3, the J call TRBJ2-5; no definite D call. This CDR3 contains 15 residues. Germline V gene data show CDR1 as SGHNT and CDR2 as YENEEA. Deletions cut 0 bases from V and 0 bases from J, with 8 bases between. The CDR3 DNA sequence: TGTGCCAGCAGCTTAGATTATTCCCACCAAGAGACCCAGTACTTC. Amino acid sequence: CASSLDYSHQETQYF.

Only a few counts were recorded for this clonotype. V gene TRBV29-1 combines with J gene TRBJ1-4, with TRBD1 matching 8 bases. The CDR3 consists of 13 residues. CDR1 is SQVTM, CDR2 ANQGSEA, per germline. V shed 5 bases and J 8 bases; nucleotides not matched to a gene: 7. CDR3 protein: CSVLAQGAEKLFF. CDR3 sequence (DNA): TGCAGCGTTCTGGCCCAGGGGGCGGAAAAACTGTTTTTT.

The chain recombines TRBV20-1 with TRBJ2-5, with 7 bases lining up with TRBD2. Germline V gene sequence: CDR1 DFQATT, CDR2 SNEGSKA (reference sequence). Trimming took 4 bases from V and 5 from J; bases not matched to a gene: 13. This CDR3 spans 15 amino acids. The CDR3 bases are TGCAGTGCTATACCTATCCCAGCGGGATCTGAGACCCAGTACTTC. It yields the protein CSAIPIPAGSETQYF.

This clonotype was observed a handful of times. The gene calls are TRBV5-1 and TRBJ2-5; D gene unclear. This CDR3 is built from 15 residues. Deletions cut 0 bases from V and 3 bases from J, with 12 bases between. Germline lookup yields CDR1 SGHRS and CDR2 YFSETQ. The CDR3 DNA sequence: TGCGCCAGCAGCTTGGTATGGGCAGCCGAAGAGACCCAGTACTTC. This translates into CASSLVWAAEETQYF. The complete variable domain, with remaining parts taken from reference TRBV5-1 and TRBJ2-5, reads KAGVTQTPRYLIKTRGQQVTLSCSPISGHRSVSWYQQTPGQGLQFLFEYFSETQRNKGNFPGRFSGRQFSNSRSEMNVSTLELGDSALYLCASSLVWAAEETQYFGPGTRLLVL.

This clonotype was detected only a few times. V usage is TRBV4-2 and J usage is TRBJ2-3; TRBD1 agrees at 10 bases. Germline CDR1 and CDR2: LGHNA and YNFKEQ. Trimming took 0 bases from V and 4 from J; bases not matched to a gene: 7. The CDR3 is made up of 17 amino acids. CDR3 sequence reads: CASSQESSGQGADTQYF. CDR3 in DNA: TGTGCCAGCAGCCAAGAGTCCTCCGGACAGGGGGCAGATACGCAGTATTTT.